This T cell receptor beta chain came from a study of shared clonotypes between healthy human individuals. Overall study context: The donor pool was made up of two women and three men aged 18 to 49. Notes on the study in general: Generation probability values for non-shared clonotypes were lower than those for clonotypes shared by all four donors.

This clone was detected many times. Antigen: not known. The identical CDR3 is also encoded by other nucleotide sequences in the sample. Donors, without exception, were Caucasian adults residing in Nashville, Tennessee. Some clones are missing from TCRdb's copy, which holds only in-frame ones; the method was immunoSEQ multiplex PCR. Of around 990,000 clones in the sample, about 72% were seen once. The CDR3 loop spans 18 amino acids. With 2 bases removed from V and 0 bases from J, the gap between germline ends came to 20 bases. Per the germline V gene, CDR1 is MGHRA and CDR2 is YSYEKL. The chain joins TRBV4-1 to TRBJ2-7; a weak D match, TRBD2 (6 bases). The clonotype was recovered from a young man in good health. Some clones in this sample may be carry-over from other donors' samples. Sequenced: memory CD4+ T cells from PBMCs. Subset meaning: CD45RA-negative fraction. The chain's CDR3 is CASSQILGGGSSSYEQYF. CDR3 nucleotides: TGCGCCAGCAGCCAAATTTTGGGGGGAGGCTCGAGCTCCTACGAGCAGTACTTC.